The 13 T cell receptor beta chains reported below all come from one sample, sequenced in a study of blood T cells in healthy people across ages. With a J-beta primer mix and a sample-barcoded 5' primer, a second PCR ran roughly 6 to 11 cycles. TCRdb ran MiXCR on the 5' RACE reads and lists one entry per CDR3 protein. The sample includes approximately 1,000,000 distinct CDR3 sequences, around two fifths seen only once; the top ten take around 13%. The specimen was blood. The receptors stem from a man younger than 35 in good health.

This clonotype was seen more than once but under ten times. Written as DNA, the CDR3 is TGTGCCAGCAGCCAAGATTTTCGGGGGGTAGCTGGCTACACCTTC. This encodes CASSQDFRGVAGYTF. The chain joins TRBV4-2 to TRBJ1-2; weak D call: TRBD1 (5 bases). The CDR3 runs to 15 residues. V was cut by 0 bases and J by 7 bases, with 15 bases left in between. CDR1 and CDR2 (germline): LGHNA, YNFKEQ.

A few counts support this clonotype. The chain uses TRBV20-1 and TRBJ2-7; 7 nucleotides line up with TRBD1. With 5 bases clipped from V and 0 bases from J, the junction kept 4 bases outside the gene matches. Germline CDR1 is DFQATT and CDR2 is SNEGSKA (reference sequence). The CDR3 has 13 residues. The CDR3 DNA reads as TGCAGTGCTGCCGGGACAGTCTCCTACGAGCAGTACTTC. Its protein product is CSAAGTVSYEQYF.

This clonotype has at least ten counts. CDR3 DNA: TGTGCCAGCAGACTCTCCGGGACAGGGGCATACGAGCAGTACTTC. Its protein product is CASRLSGTGAYEQYF. This chain joins TRBV12-3 or TRBV12-4 and TRBJ2-7; 10 bases agree with TRBD1. The V segment lost 6 bases and the J segment 4 bases; nucleotides outside the gene matches: 9. This CDR3 comprises 15 residues.

This clonotype was recorded a few times. The chain recombines TRBV5-5 with TRBJ2-1; D is perhaps TRBD2 (6 bases). Germline V CDR1 and CDR2: SGHKS, YYEKEE (reference sequence). This CDR3 comprises 16 residues. The V and J ends lost 0 bases and 5 bases respectively, with 15 bases between them. This CDR3 reads CASSLVAGGDHNEQFF. Here the CDR3 DNA reads TGTGCCAGCAGCTTGGTGGCGGGCGGGGACCACAATGAGCAGTTCTTC.

CDR3 in DNA: TGCGCCAGCAGCTTCGGGACAGGGATTGGAGGCTACACCTTC. Translated: CASSFGTGIGGYTF. The V and J genes are TRBV5-1 and TRBJ1-2, with TRBD1 identical over 9 bases. The CDR3 covers 14 residues. V shed 2 bases, J shed 8 bases, and the junction held 7 bases outside the gene matches. From germline, CDR1 is SGHRS and CDR2 YFSETQ.

The CDR3 sequence: CASSFRGNGELFF. The CDR3 DNA reads as TGTGCCAGCAGCTTTCGGGGGAACGGGGAGCTGTTTTTT. The chain has TRBV13 and TRBJ2-2; D perhaps matches TRBD2 (6 bases). The CDR3 sequence is 13 residues long. The germline V gene has CDR1 PRHDT and CDR2 FYEKMQ (reference sequence). Trimming stripped 3 bases from V and 7 bases from J, with 9 bases between.

This clonotype was counted only a few times. The J gene is TRBJ1-5, the V gene TRBV2; D not certain. V lost 3 bases to trimming and J lost 7 bases, with 7 bases between them. The length of the CDR3 is 12 residues. In germline, CDR1 is SNHLY, CDR2 FYNNEI. The CDR3 spells CASSEEVQPQHF. DNA of the CDR3: TGTGCCAGCAGTGAGGAAGTCCAGCCCCAGCATTTT.

Comment on this clonotype: At one end the junction does not follow the germline gene, possibly because of a read error. The chain couples TRBV5-1 to TRBJ2-3, with TRBD2 identical over 10 bases. The CDR3 sequence is 17 residues long. Looked up from germline, CDR1 is SGHRS and CDR2 is YFSETQ. CDR3 loop: CASSLAPLAGDTDTRYF. For the CDR3, the DNA is TGCGCCAGCAGCTTGGCGCCCCTAGCGGGAGACACAGATACGCGGTATTTT.

This clonotype came up many times. The V call is TRBV29-1, the J call TRBJ2-4; D is uncertain. The CDR3 runs to 11 residues. Germline loops: CDR1 SQVTM, CDR2 ANQGSEA. V was cut by 0 bases and J by 13 bases, with 10 bases left in between. The CDR3 coding sequence is TGCAGCGTTGAAGATATAAGCGTGCAGTACTTC. Translating it yields CSVEDISVQYF.

This chain joins TRBV4-2 and TRBJ2-4; no firm D call. With the DNA end fitting TRBJ2-7 better, the J assignment may be wrong. This CDR3 has 16 amino acids. Germline lookup yields CDR1 LGHNA and CDR2 YNFKEQ. CDR3 in amino acids: CASSQALPGPTYEQYF. CDR3 nucleotide sequence: TGTGCCAGCAGCCAAGCCTTACCCGGGCCCACCTACGAGCAGTACTTC.

This clonotype showed up just a few times. The genes are TRBV20-1 and TRBJ2-5; 10 bases line up with TRBD1. CDR3 size: 15 residues. The V segment lost 3 bases and the J segment 6 bases; nucleotides outside the gene matches: 10. CDR1 and CDR2 (germline): DFQATT, SNEGSKA (reference sequence). The CDR3 DNA is TGCAGTGCTAGCTATGGACAGGGGGTCGTTCAGACCCAGTACTTC. Protein sequence: CSASYGQGVVQTQYF.

Of note for this clonotype: A much more abundant neighbour one base away suggests this may be a read error. The chain is built from TRBV29-1 and TRBJ2-1; unclear D gene. The CDR3 is 13 amino acids. V was clipped by 6 bases and J by 13 bases, with 22 bases between them. The V gene's germline CDR1 is SQVTM and CDR2 ANQGSEA. The CDR3 spells CSVPELDQKTQFF. For the CDR3, the DNA is TGCAGCGTCCCCGAACTCGACCAGAAGACCCAGTTCTTC.

The chain is built from TRBV7-9 and TRBJ2-7; 8 nucleotides align to TRBD1. This CDR3 has 16 residues. The germline V gene has CDR1 SEHNR and CDR2 FQNEAQ (reference sequence). J was trimmed by 2 bases and V by 4 bases; bases with no gene match: 10. CDR3 nucleotides: TGTGCCAGCAGCTACTCCGGACAGGGAGAGACCTACGAGCAGTACTTC. Translated: CASSYSGQGETYEQYF.